This T cell receptor beta chain appears in the sequencing data of a study of CD8 T cells in Susac syndrome. RNA totalling roughly 0.5 to 1 ug underwent reverse transcription with random hexamers. One entry per CDR3 protein, called by TCRdb with MiXCR from the immunoSEQ multiplex PCR reads. The data show some 200,000 distinct CDR3 sequences, with approximately 95% seen just once and 0.075% to 0.095% held by the top ten. Material: CD4+ T cells from PBMCs. The sequence derives from a human donor with multiple sclerosis.

CDR3 DNA sequence: TGTGCCAGCAGTTTGTTCAGGGAGGAGACCCAGTACTTC. Protein product: CASSLFREETQYF. The chain uses TRBV12-3 or TRBV12-4 and TRBJ2-5, with D perhaps given as TRBD1 or TRBD2 (5 bases each). The CDR3 is 13 residues long. The V gene lost 3 bases and the J gene lost 5 bases, with 10 bases spanning the gap.